What follows are 29 T cell receptor beta chains derived from one specimen sequenced in a study of T cell changes during pregnancy in multiple sclerosis. Repertoires were generated with immunoSEQ multiplex PCR, while TCRdb's copy carries only in-frame clones and drops some. The sample contains roughly 63,000 clones, 90% of which appear only once. Sequencing used peripheral blood, obtained in the second trimester of pregnancy. These receptors originate from a female donor in good health, enrolled as a control in a pregnancy study.

The gene calls are TRBV7-6 and TRBJ2-1; 8 nucleotides match TRBD2. Losses at the gene ends were 5 bases for V and 3 bases for J; bases not matched to a gene: 6. The CDR3 runs to 15 residues. In germline, CDR1 is SGHVS, CDR2 FNYEAQ. CDR3 DNA sequence: TGTGCCAGCAGCCCTGGACTAGCAAGCTACAATGAGCAGTTCTTC. It translates to CASSPGLASYNEQFF.

V and J are TRBV5-8 and TRBJ2-1, with TRBD2 matching 7 bases. V lost 1 base and J lost 8; bases outside the gene matches: 9. Germline CDR1 SGHTS, CDR2 YDEGEE. This CDR3 spans 15 amino acids. In nucleotides, the CDR3 is TGTGCCAGCAGCTTGCCTTGGGGGGGGTCCCATGAGCAGTTCTTC. Its protein product is CASSLPWGGSHEQFF.

The V gene is TRBV10-3, the J gene TRBJ2-3; 7 bases fit TRBD2. This CDR3 is built from 18 residues. The J segment lost 4 bases and the V segment lost 2 bases, leaving 15 bases of the junction unmatched. Germline V gene sequence: CDR1 ENHRY, CDR2 SYGVKD. The CDR3 sequence is CAISESYGRRLDADTQYF. CDR3 DNA: TGTGCCATCAGTGAGAGTTACGGGAGGAGATTAGATGCAGATACGCAGTATTTT.

V is TRBV19 and J is TRBJ1-1; 9 bases agree with TRBD1. CDR3 length: 13 residues. After removal of 4 bases from V and 12 bases from J, the junction contained 9 bases not matched to a gene. CDR1 and CDR2 from the germline V gene are LNHDA and SQIVND (reference sequence). In nucleotides, the CDR3 is TGTGCCAGTAGTAGTTGGGGACAGGGTCGGTCTTTCTTT. Amino acid sequence: CASSSWGQGRSFF.

The V gene is TRBV19, the J gene TRBJ2-7; TRBD2 agrees at 9 bases. There are 13 residues in the CDR3. Germline CDR1 and CDR2: LNHDA and SQIVND (reference sequence). J gave up 7 bases and V 5 bases, and 6 bases lay outside the gene matches. The chain's CDR3 is CASSPLAGLEQYF. The CDR3 DNA sequence: TGTGCCAGTAGTCCTCTAGCGGGACTGGAGCAGTACTTC.

This chain links TRBV5-1 with TRBJ2-7, with a possible D match to TRBD2 (5 bases). CDR3 size: 14 residues. Germline values: CDR1 SGHRS, CDR2 YFSETQ. The ends were cut back, 4 bases at V and 9 bases at J, with 20 bases in the middle. CDR3 protein: CASSPGARADGQYF. The CDR3 coding sequence is TGCGCCAGCAGCCCCGGAGCGCGGGCCGACGGGCAGTACTTC.

The chain carries TRBV5-1 and TRBJ2-1; unclear D gene. Germline V gene data show CDR1 as SGHRS and CDR2 as YFSETQ. This CDR3 region has 12 residues. Between the trimmed V and J ends, which lost 0 bases and 8 bases, there was a span of 6 bases. CDR3 DNA: TGCGCCAGCAGCTTGGCCCGGGATGAGCAGTTCTTC. It translates to CASSLARDEQFF.

This chain uses TRBV5-1 with TRBJ2-7; TRBD2 matches 8 bases. CDR1 is SGHRS and CDR2 is YFSETQ in the germline V gene. V was clipped by 2 bases and J by 0 bases; unmatched bases: 4. This CDR3 has 15 amino acids. The CDR3 region is CASSLAGVGSYEQYF. The CDR3 DNA reads as TGCGCCAGCAGCTTAGCGGGAGTAGGCTCCTACGAGCAGTACTTC.

The chain recombines TRBV2 with TRBJ1-2; D uncertain. Trimming left V 3 bases short and J 7 bases short, with 9 bases between. The CDR3 sequence is 12 residues long. Germline CDR1 SNHLY, CDR2 FYNNEI. CDR3 protein: CASSEVEVGYTF. For the CDR3, the DNA is TGTGCCAGCAGTGAGGTGGAGGTTGGCTACACCTTC.

The chain employs TRBV30 and TRBJ2-3, with a possible D match to TRBD2 (7 bases). The V end lost 4 bases, the J end lost 5 bases, and 16 bases lay between the germline ends. The CDR3 runs 14 residues. The germline V gene encodes CDR1 GTSNPN and CDR2 SVGIG (reference sequence). This CDR3 is CAWTPGGGQDTQYF. Here the CDR3 DNA reads TGTGCCTGGACCCCTGGGGGGGGACAAGATACGCAGTATTTT.

The chain couples TRBV28 to TRBJ2-5, with a weak D call TRBD1 (6 bases). The CDR3 contains 14 residues. Trimming stripped 5 bases from V and 2 bases from J, with 12 bases between. Germline-derived CDR1 and CDR2 are MDHEN and SYDVKM. In DNA, the CDR3 is TGTGCCAGCAGTCCCCGACAGGATCAAGAGACCCAGTACTTC. Residues: CASSPRQDQETQYF.

This clone was seen a handful of times. The chain carries TRBV30 and TRBJ2-7; 9 nucleotides line up with TRBD1. V shed 3 bases and J 3 bases; nucleotides not matched to a gene: 6. CDR1 and CDR2 from the germline V gene are GTSNPN and SVGIG (reference sequence). This CDR3 is built from 14 residues. The CDR3 sequence: CAWSGTGTFYEQYF. The CDR3 coding sequence is TGTGCCTGGAGCGGGACAGGGACTTTCTACGAGCAGTACTTC.

V and J are TRBV27 and TRBJ1-2; D perhaps matches TRBD1 (6 bases). Deletions cut 6 bases from V and 2 bases from J, with 13 bases between. Per germline, CDR1 MNHEY and CDR2 SMNVEV (reference sequence). This CDR3 spans 14 amino acids. The CDR3 nucleotides read TGTGCCAGCAGCCCCGGGAGGGGGAACTATGGCTACACCTTC. Encoded protein: CASSPGRGNYGYTF.

The chain recombines TRBV4-1 with TRBJ2-5, with 10 bases lining up with TRBD2. The CDR3 length is 15 residues. Germline V lookup: CDR1 MGHRA, CDR2 YSYEKL. Trimming removed 4 bases from V and 3 bases from J; junction bases left unmatched: 5. The CDR3 is CASSLGLALEETQYF. The CDR3 bases are TGCGCCAGCAGCCTGGGACTAGCGCTAGAAGAGACCCAGTACTTC.

The chain links TRBV28 to TRBJ2-1, with 13 bases that match TRBD2. The length of the CDR3 is 18 residues. J lost 2 bases, V lost 6 bases, and 10 bases had no gene match. CDR1 and CDR2 (germline): MDHEN, SYDVKM. CDR3 protein: CASSPTGTSGTAYNEQFF. CDR3 DNA: TGTGCCAGCAGCCCTACTGGGACTAGCGGGACCGCCTACAATGAGCAGTTCTTC.

The chain carries TRBV2 and TRBJ2-3, with a tentative D call TRBD2 (5 bases). The CDR3 contains 15 residues. V lost 8 bases to trimming and J lost 2 bases, with 17 bases between them. Germline CDR1 SNHLY, CDR2 FYNNEI. CDR3 sequence reads: CASRRGARNTDTQYF. The CDR3 DNA sequence: TGTGCCAGCCGTCGGGGAGCGAGAAACACAGATACGCAGTATTTT. The variable domain in full, completed from reference TRBV2 and TRBJ2-3, reads EPEVTQTPSHQVTQMGQEVILRCVPISNHLYFYWYRQILGQKVEFLVSFYNNEISEKSEIFDDQFSVERPDGSNFTLKIRSTKLEDSAMYFCASRRGARNTDTQYFGPGTRLTVL.

Only a few counts were recorded for this clone. The chain recombines TRBV10-2 with TRBJ1-5, with unresolved D. Trimming pared 0 bases from V and 5 bases from J, leaving 8 bases between. This CDR3 has 14 residues. CDR1 is WSHSY and CDR2 is SAAADI in the germline V gene. The CDR3 reads CASSESGVYQPQHF. The CDR3 region has the DNA TGCGCCAGCAGTGAGTCTGGAGTTTATCAGCCCCAGCATTTT.

The chain carries TRBV6-6 and TRBJ1-5, with a tentative D call TRBD1 (5 bases). This CDR3 spans 14 amino acids. Germline lookup yields CDR1 MNHNY and CDR2 SVGAGI (reference sequence). V gave up 0 bases and J gave up 4 bases, with 7 bases separating them. This CDR3 is CASSYSQGNQPQHF. CDR3 nucleotides: TGTGCCAGCAGTTACTCCCAGGGAAATCAGCCCCAGCATTTT.

This clone occurred a few times. The V gene is TRBV19, the J gene TRBJ1-5, with 9 bases that match TRBD1. CDR1 is LNHDA, CDR2 SQIVND, per germline (reference sequence). J gave up 7 bases and V 6 bases, and 10 bases lay outside the gene matches. The CDR3 sequence is 15 residues long. The CDR3 coding sequence is TGTGCCAGTAGCCCCTGGGACAGGGTGGGGCAGCCCCAGCATTTT. This gives the protein CASSPWDRVGQPQHF.

The gene calls are TRBV5-1 and TRBJ1-1; 8 bases are shared with TRBD1. Germline trimming cut 3 bases from V and 4 bases from J; bases unmatched to any gene: 8. CDR1 and CDR2 from the germline V gene are SGHRS and YFSETQ. The CDR3 sequence is 15 residues long. As DNA, the CDR3 is TGCGCCAGCAGCTCAACGACAGGGGCGGCCACTGAAGCTTTCTTT. Translated: CASSSTTGAATEAFF.

The chain has TRBV6-4 and TRBJ2-3, with 9 bases identical to TRBD2. With 4 bases clipped from V and 6 bases from J, the junction kept 5 bases outside the gene matches. Germline loops: CDR1 MRHNA, CDR2 SNTAGT. The CDR3 runs 14 residues. The CDR3 reads CASSGSGGVDTQYF. The CDR3 bases are TGTGCCAGCAGTGGTAGCGGGGGCGTGGATACGCAGTATTTT.

This clone was recorded once. The chain employs TRBV5-6 and TRBJ1-2; D is unclear. The germline V and J ends were trimmed by 4 bases and 2 bases, with 12 bases remaining between them. CDR1 is SGHDT, CDR2 YYEEEE, per germline. The CDR3 covers 14 residues. CDR3 protein: CASSPIVGNYGYTF. CDR3 DNA sequence: TGTGCCAGCAGCCCCATCGTGGGCAACTATGGCTACACCTTC. The full variable domain, in which reference TRBV5-6 and TRBJ1-2 provide the parts outside the CDR3, is DAGVTQSPTHLIKTRGQQVTLRCSPKSGHDTVSWYQQALGQGPQFIFQYYEEEERQRGNFPDRFSGHQFPNYSSELNVNALLLGDSALYLCASSPIVGNYGYTFGSGTRLTVV.

The chain uses TRBV27 and TRBJ2-4, with 9 bases that match TRBD1. The CDR3 is 15 residues long. V gave up 1 base and J gave up 6 bases; unmatched junction bases: 4. The V gene's germline CDR1 is MNHEY and CDR2 SMNVEV (reference sequence). CDR3 DNA sequence: TGTGCCAGCAGTTTATTAGGACAGGGGTTAAACATTCAGTACTTC. Translated, it gives CASSLLGQGLNIQYF.

The chain joins TRBV11-2 to TRBJ2-3; possible D gene TRBD2, 5 bases. This CDR3 is 14 amino acids long. Germline assignment: CDR1 SGHAT and CDR2 FQNNGV. V was cut by 1 base and J by 8 bases, with 13 bases left in between. CDR3 nucleotide sequence: TGTGCCAGCAGCTTAGTTTCAGGCCGGGGTACGCAGTATTTT. Translation: CASSLVSGRGTQYF.

Comments on this clone: Its ends do not fully match the called genes, so a read error is possible. The V call is TRBV6-1, the J call TRBJ1-1; the D gene is possibly TRBD1 (5 bases). Germline CDR1 and CDR2: MNHNS and SASEGT. The CDR3 contains 12 residues. CDR3 loop: CACREVGTEAFF. CDR3 DNA sequence: TGTGCCTGCAGGGAGGTTGGAACTGAAGCTTTCTTT.

This clone was observed a handful of times. This chain connects TRBV28 to TRBJ1-1, with 7 positions matching TRBD1. The trim removed 3 bases at V and 5 bases at J, leaving 3 bases unmatched. This CDR3 region has 13 residues. Germline assignment: CDR1 MDHEN and CDR2 SYDVKM. The CDR3 sequence: CASSFFRGTEAFF. In DNA form, the CDR3 reads TGTGCCAGCAGTTTTTTCAGGGGGACTGAAGCTTTCTTT.

The chain is built from TRBV5-6 and TRBJ2-7; no reliable D call. Germline assignment: CDR1 SGHDT and CDR2 YYEEEE. This CDR3 contains 13 residues. The V end lost 6 bases, the J end lost 7 bases, and 17 bases lay between the germline ends. The CDR3 bases are TGTGCCAGCAACCGAATGAATCCCGGGGAGCAGTACTTC. It translates to CASNRMNPGEQYF.

The chain employs TRBV6-4 and TRBJ2-1; 12 bases fit TRBD2. This CDR3 has 15 amino acids. CDR1 and CDR2 (germline): MRHNA, SNTAGT. Trimming took 5 bases from V and 4 from J; bases not matched to a gene: 3. The CDR3 nucleotides read TGTGCCAGCAGTACCACTAGCGGGGGGTACAATGAGCAGTTCTTC. Translated: CASSTTSGGYNEQFF.

The CDR3 bases are TGTGCCAGCAGCTTGGGGGCCACTGGGCGGGTAAGATCTGAAGCTTTCTTT. It translates to CASSLGATGRVRSEAFF. This rearrangement joins TRBV5-8 to TRBJ1-1; D gene unclear. Per germline, CDR1 SGHTS and CDR2 YDEGEE. The CDR3 is 17 amino acids. Trimming shortened V by 0 bases and J by 6 bases, and 21 bases separated the two germline ends.